The entry that follows covers one TCR beta chain sequence. Amplified TCR beta CDR3 regions derived from RNA transcripts. A first-round RT-PCR of the TCR CDR3 used the HTBI primer set. TCRdb reanalysed the multiplex PCR reads using MiXCR and keeps one entry per CDR3 protein. The data show 450,000 to 700,000 distinct CDR3 sequences, about half seen once. The sample is drawn from a study of T cells in Graves' hyperthyroidism and ophthalmopathy. The germline V gene encodes CDR1 SGHNT and CDR2 YYREEE (reference sequence). V was clipped by 0 bases and J by 3 bases, with 6 bases between them. The CDR3 is 13 amino acids.

The chain links TRBV5-4 to TRBJ2-5, with no clear D. Sequences were obtained from peripheral blood or thyroid tissue (not recorded which). The sequence derives from a woman aged 18-29 years with Graves' hyperthyroidism. CDR3 bases: TGTGCCAGCAGCTTGGGGAGCGAAGAGACCCAGTACTTC. It is translated as CASSLGSEETQYF.